These 30 T cell receptor beta chains originate from one sample sequenced in a study of OX40 agonist ivuxolimab in advanced cancers. The assay was immunoSEQ multiplex PCR, and TCRdb's table has in-frame clones only and misses some. The sample yields 83,000 or so clones, roughly 90% seen once. Sequenced here: CD4+ or CD8+ T cells sorted from blood, sampled in a trial of the OX40 agonist ivuxolimab. Source of these receptors: an adult with an advanced solid tumor such as melanoma, head and neck, liver or kidney cancer.

The V gene is TRBV2, the J gene TRBJ2-7; 8 nucleotides agree with TRBD2. Germline-derived CDR1 and CDR2 are SNHLY and FYNNEI. This CDR3 is built from 15 residues. V lost 7 bases, J lost 5 bases, and 13 bases stayed unmatched. The CDR3, as DNA: TGTGCCAGCACCCCACCCACGGGACTAGTAAACGAGCAGTACTTC. Encoded protein: CASTPPTGLVNEQYF.

The chain joins TRBV7-2 to TRBJ2-7; D is unclear. Trimming pared 2 bases from V and 0 bases from J, leaving 11 bases between. Germline V gene sequence: CDR1 SGHTA, CDR2 FQGNSA. The length of the CDR3 is 15 residues. This chain's CDR3 is CASSLKRSASYEQYF. In nucleotides, the CDR3 is TGTGCCAGCAGCTTAAAAAGGAGCGCCTCCTACGAGCAGTACTTC.

CDR3 coding DNA: TGTGCCAGCTCACCAGTCCCGAGCTCTGGAAACACCATATATTTT. Amino acids: CASSPVPSSGNTIYF. The chain recombines TRBV18 with TRBJ1-3; D is uncertain. V dropped 2 bases and J dropped 0 bases, with 8 bases sitting between them. Germline-derived CDR1 and CDR2 are KGHSH and LQKENI. The CDR3 runs to 15 residues. Full variable domain (remainder filled in from reference TRBV18 and TRBJ1-3): NAGVMQNPRHLVRRRGQEARLRCSPMKGHSHVYWYRQLPEEGLKFMVYLQKENIIDESGMPKERFSAEFPKEGPSILRIQQVVRGDSAAYFCASSPVPSSGNTIYFGEGSWLTVV.

V gene TRBV11-3 combines with J gene TRBJ2-7; a weak D match, TRBD1 (5 bases). V shed 3 bases and J shed 3 bases, with 15 bases lying between them. The V gene's germline CDR1 is SGHNT and CDR2 YENEEA. The CDR3 runs to 15 residues. Here the CDR3 DNA reads TGTGCCAGCAGCTTGTCACCCCAGGGCCTCTACGAGCAGTACTTC. Translation: CASSLSPQGLYEQYF.

The chain combines TRBV2 with TRBJ1-4; TRBD1 matches 9 bases. The germline gives CDR1 SNHLY, CDR2 FYNNEI. Trimming removed 6 bases from V and 5 bases from J; junction bases left unmatched: 4. This CDR3 contains 14 residues. CDR3 DNA sequence: TGTGCCAGCAGGGGGGGGACAGGGAATGAAAAACTGTTTTTT. Encoded protein: CASRGGTGNEKLFF.

The chain has TRBV4-1 and TRBJ2-2; the D is unclear. The CDR3 is 15 residues long. V was cut by 4 bases and J by 1 base, with 10 bases left in between. The germline gives CDR1 MGHRA, CDR2 YSYEKL. CDR3 loop: CASSPWARNTGELFF. The CDR3 region has the DNA TGCGCCAGCAGCCCATGGGCCCGGAACACCGGGGAGCTGTTTTTT.

This clone was recorded once. Within the sample, other DNA sequences also encode this same CDR3. The chain uses TRBV2 and TRBJ2-1; D might be TRBD2 (5 bases). The CDR3 sequence is 15 residues long. Germline loops: CDR1 SNHLY, CDR2 FYNNEI. The V and J ends lost 7 bases and 0 bases respectively, with 13 bases between them. The CDR3: CASKTSGSSYNEQFF. In DNA form, the CDR3 reads TGTGCCAGCAAAACTAGTGGAAGCTCCTACAATGAGCAGTTCTTC.

The J gene is TRBJ1-2, the V gene TRBV5-1; TRBD1 agrees at 7 bases. V lost 5 bases to trimming and J lost 6 bases; unmatched junction nucleotides: 7. Germline values: CDR1 SGHRS, CDR2 YFSETQ. This CDR3 spans 13 amino acids. The CDR3, as DNA: TGCGCCAGCAGGGGCGACAGGGTGAATGGCTACACCTTC. Translating gives CASRGDRVNGYTF.

V and J are TRBV6-1 and TRBJ2-7; D uncertain. The germline V gene has CDR1 MNHNS and CDR2 SASEGT. The length of the CDR3 is 12 residues. With 7 bases removed from V and 0 bases from J, the gap between germline ends came to 7 bases. Here the CDR3 DNA reads TGTGCCAGCATAGACAACTCCTACGAGCAGTACTTC. Amino acid sequence: CASIDNSYEQYF.

The V call is TRBV6-1, the J call TRBJ2-4; D not resolved. From germline, CDR1 is MNHNS and CDR2 SASEGT. The ends were cut back, 4 bases at V and 0 bases at J, with 13 bases in the middle. The CDR3 is 16 amino acids. CDR3 nucleotide sequence: TGTGCCAGCAGTGTGGGTCCAGGCCTAGCCAAAAACATTCAGTACTTC. As protein: CASSVGPGLAKNIQYF.

The genes are TRBV9 and TRBJ2-1, with D possibly matching TRBD1 (5 bases). The CDR3 has 16 amino acids. Trimming stripped 0 bases from V and 0 bases from J, with 10 bases between. Germline values: CDR1 SGDLS, CDR2 YYNGEE. This CDR3 reads CASSVAPQGSYNEQFF. The CDR3 nucleotides read TGTGCCAGCAGCGTAGCTCCCCAGGGCTCCTACAATGAGCAGTTCTTC.

In DNA form, the CDR3 reads TGTGCCAGCAGCACACCCCGGACAGGGCTAGGGGATTCACCCCTCCACTTT. It yields the protein CASSTPRTGLGDSPLHF. The chain recombines TRBV28 with TRBJ1-6, with TRBD1 matching over 8 bases. CDR1 is MDHEN and CDR2 is SYDVKM in the germline V gene. The ends lost 6 bases at V and 8 bases at J; junction bases unmatched: 15. The CDR3 covers 17 residues.

Regarding this clone: With only one base between it and a far larger clone, this is likely a read error. V is TRBV7-3 and J is TRBJ1-1; weak D call: TRBD1 (5 bases). The CDR3 contains 14 residues. The germline CDR1 and CDR2 sequences are SGHTA and FQGTGA. The CDR3 DNA sequence: TGTGTCAGCAGCGCTCAGGGTGGGGACACTGAAGCTTTCTTT. Encoded protein: CVSSAQGGDTEAFF.

The chain is built from TRBV7-8 and TRBJ2-7; D may be TRBD1 (6 bases). Trimming pared 6 bases from V and 7 bases from J, leaving 16 bases between. CDR3 length equals 13 residues. Germline assignment: CDR1 SGHVS and CDR2 FQNEAQ. The chain's CDR3 is CASRLTGTREQYF. CDR3 bases: TGTGCCAGCAGACTAACCGGGACACGAGAGCAGTACTTC. Full variable domain (rest looked up from reference TRBV7-8 and TRBJ2-7): GAGVSQSPRYKVAKRGQDVALRCDPISGHVSLFWYQQALGQGPEFLTYFQNEAQLDKSGLPSDRFFAERPEGSVSTLKIQRTQQEDSAVYLCASRLTGTREQYFGPGTRLTVT.

This sequence joins TRBV11-3 and TRBJ2-1, with TRBD1 identical over 10 bases. Unmatched junction bases numbered 4, after V lost 5 bases and J lost 3 bases. The germline V gene has CDR1 SGHNT and CDR2 YENEEA. The CDR3 loop spans 15 amino acids. As DNA, the CDR3 is TGTGCCAGCAGCCTCGGACAGGGGGGCTACAATGAGCAGTTCTTC. Protein: CASSLGQGGYNEQFF. The variable domain in full, completed from reference TRBV11-3 and TRBJ2-1, reads EAGVVQSPRYKIIEKKQPVAFWCNPISGHNTLYWYLQNLGQGPELLIRYENEEAVDDSQLPKDRFSAERLKGVDSTLKIQPAELGDSAVYLCASSLGQGGYNEQFFGPGTRLTVL.

The chain has TRBV7-2 and TRBJ1-2; D is perhaps TRBD1 (5 bases). The germline V gene encodes CDR1 SGHTA and CDR2 FQGNSA. Between the trimmed V and J ends, which lost 2 bases and 0 bases, there was a span of 13 bases. The CDR3 is 16 amino acids. CDR3 loop: CASSLRGGTSNYGYTF. CDR3 DNA: TGTGCCAGCAGCTTAAGAGGCGGGACTTCTAACTATGGCTACACCTTC.

The chain combines TRBV7-9 with TRBJ2-1; D is possibly TRBD1 or TRBD2 (6 bases each). Trimming removed 1 base at V and 3 bases at J, with 16 bases between. The CDR3 totals 17 residues. Germline V gene lookup returns CDR1 SEHNR and CDR2 FQNEAQ (reference sequence). The CDR3 DNA is TGTGCCAGCAGCTTAGTTGCGGGACAAGCATTCTACAATGAGCAGTTCTTC. Its protein product is CASSLVAGQAFYNEQFF.

V gene TRBV29-1 combines with J gene TRBJ2-2; D unclear. The CDR3 loop spans 11 amino acids. CDR1 and CDR2 from the germline V gene are SQVTM and ANQGSEA. V lost 5 bases to trimming and J lost 4 bases, with 5 bases between them. The CDR3 region is CSVRITGELFF. CDR3 nucleotide sequence: TGCAGCGTTCGAATCACCGGGGAGCTGTTTTTT.

The chain recombines TRBV7-2 with TRBJ2-5; 7 bases line up with TRBD2. CDR1 and CDR2 from the germline V gene are SGHTA and FQGNSA. CDR3 length: 17 amino acids. V lost 2 bases to trimming and J lost 7 bases; unmatched junction nucleotides: 16. Here the CDR3 DNA reads TGTGCCAGCAGCTTAAACTCGGGGGAGGGCCTCGCCGGGACCCAGTACTTC. Amino acids: CASSLNSGEGLAGTQYF.

Details on this clone: Additional DNA sequences in this sample encode the identical CDR3. The chain couples TRBV6-6 to TRBJ2-4; TRBD2 is a possible D gene (6 bases). Germline loops: CDR1 MNHNY, CDR2 SVGAGI (reference sequence). V lost 8 bases and J lost 3, with 17 bases in between. The length of the CDR3 is 15 residues. CDR3 in amino acids: CASSRASGLKNIQYF. The CDR3 nucleotides are TGTGCCAGCTCCAGGGCGAGCGGGCTCAAAAACATTCAGTACTTC.

The chain uses TRBV27 and TRBJ1-4, with no clear D. CDR3 length: 15 residues. Germline V CDR1 and CDR2: MNHEY, SMNVEV (reference sequence). Trimming removed 0 bases from V and 3 bases from J, with 8 bases in between. The CDR3: CASSLSRAANEKLFF. In DNA, the CDR3 is TGTGCCAGCAGTTTATCTCGAGCGGCTAATGAAAAACTGTTTTTT. The whole variable domain, filled in from reference TRBV27 and TRBJ1-4, reads EAQVTQNPRYLITVTGKKLTVTCSQNMNHEYMSWYRQDPGLGLRQIYYSMNVEVTDKGDVPEGYKVSRKEKRNFPLILESPSPNQTSLYFCASSLSRAANEKLFFGSGTQLSVL.

This clone was detected only once. The chain has TRBV7-3 and TRBJ2-1; D is uncertain. The CDR3 contains 14 residues. Per germline, CDR1 SGHTA and CDR2 FQGTGA. V was cut by 0 bases and J by 6 bases, with 9 bases left in between. The CDR3 region has the DNA TGTGCCAGCAGCTTAACGCTAGGGCCCAATGAGCAGTTCTTC. Amino acids: CASSLTLGPNEQFF.

The rearrangement links TRBV7-2 to TRBJ1-6; D may be TRBD1 (5 bases). CDR3 length: 17 amino acids. The germline gives CDR1 SGHTA, CDR2 FQGNSA. Trimming shortened V by 5 bases and J by 1 base, and 15 bases separated the two germline ends. CDR3 coding DNA: TGTGCCAGCAGCCGCCAACATGGGGGATCCTATAATTCACCCCTCCACTTT. It yields the protein CASSRQHGGSYNSPLHF. The complete variable domain, with remaining parts taken from reference TRBV7-2 and TRBJ1-6, reads GAGVSQSPSNKVTEKGKDVELRCDPISGHTALYWYRQSLGQGLEFLIYFQGNSAPDKSGLPSDRFSAERTGGSVSTLTIQRTQQEDSAVYLCASSRQHGGSYNSPLHFGNGTRLTVT.

The rearrangement uses TRBV21-1 and TRBJ2-2; no DNA check was done on the table's D call, TRBD2. TRBV21-1 has pseudogene status. The CDR3 is 16 amino acids. In DNA, the CDR3 is TGTGCCAGCAGCAAAGGAGAGCGTGTAAACACCGGGGAGCTGTTTTTT. This codes for CASSKGERVNTGELFF.

The chain links TRBV7-8 to TRBJ2-5, with TRBD1 identical over 10 bases. With V trimmed by 3 bases and J by 4 bases, 11 bases remained unmatched. The germline gives CDR1 SGHVS, CDR2 FQNEAQ. CDR3 length: 17 residues. The CDR3 spells CASSFRDRGGLGETQYF. In DNA form, the CDR3 reads TGTGCCAGCAGCTTCCGGGACAGGGGAGGTTTGGGAGAGACCCAGTACTTC.

The rearrangement links TRBV19 to TRBJ2-3; 9 nucleotides match TRBD2. Germline V lookup: CDR1 LNHDA, CDR2 SQIVND (reference sequence). Losses at the gene ends were 6 bases for V and 0 bases for J; bases not matched to a gene: 7. This CDR3 comprises 16 residues. The DNA for the CDR3 is TGTGCCAGTAGCCCCAGACTAGCGGTTAGCACAGATACGCAGTATTTT. Encoded protein: CASSPRLAVSTDTQYF.

V gene TRBV19 combines with J gene TRBJ2-1; D possibly matches TRBD1 or TRBD2 (5 bases each). Trimming cost V 4 bases and J 5 bases, with 15 bases left between them. The length of the CDR3 is 15 residues. Germline-derived CDR1 and CDR2 are LNHDA and SQIVND (reference sequence). The DNA of the CDR3 is TGTGCCAGTAGTAGGGGGTCTAGCTGGAACAATGAGCAGTTCTTC. Protein: CASSRGSSWNNEQFF.

The J gene is TRBJ2-7, the V gene TRBV10-1, with D perhaps matching TRBD1 or TRBD2 (6 bases each). Deletions cut 11 bases from V and 6 bases from J, with 11 bases between. The germline CDR1 and CDR2 sequences are WNHNN and SYGVQD (reference sequence). The CDR3 has 10 residues. Written as DNA, the CDR3 is TGCGCCCAAGGGGGGATCGAGCAGTACTTC. Its protein is CAQGGIEQYF.

This chain connects TRBV5-1 to TRBJ2-2; TRBD1 matches 7 bases. CDR3 size: 17 residues. J was trimmed by 0 bases and V by 4 bases; bases with no gene match: 9. Germline-derived CDR1 and CDR2 are SGHRS and YFSETQ. The CDR3 nucleotides are TGCGCCAGCAGCCTCTTCCCGGGACAGTCGAACACCGGGGAGCTGTTTTTT. Encoded protein: CASSLFPGQSNTGELFF.

The rearrangement uses TRBV7-8 and TRBJ2-7; D not resolved. This CDR3 comprises 15 residues. The germline V gene encodes CDR1 SGHVS and CDR2 FQNEAQ. V was trimmed by 5 bases and J by 4 bases, leaving 18 bases between them. CDR3 protein: CASSPVLGVGYEQYF. In nucleotides, the CDR3 is TGTGCCAGCAGCCCGGTCCTTGGTGTTGGGTACGAGCAGTACTTC.